Each of the 3 T cell receptor beta chains below was sequenced from the same sample in a study of OX40 agonist ivuxolimab in advanced cancers. Method: immunoSEQ multiplex PCR; TCRdb's copy keeps in-frame clones and lacks some. The sample records roughly 91,000 clones, around nine tenths being singletons. Sequencing was performed on CD4+ or CD8+ T cells sorted from blood, taken in a trial of the OX40 agonist ivuxolimab. These receptors all stem from an adult with an advanced solid tumor such as melanoma, head and neck, liver or kidney cancer.

This CDR3 is CASSRLYSKGSEAFF. The CDR3 nucleotides are TGTGCCAGCAGCCGACTTTACTCGAAGGGCTCTGAAGCTTTCTTT. The chain couples TRBV28 to TRBJ1-1, with no clear D. Trimming removed 6 bases from V and 6 bases from J, with 20 bases in between. The CDR3 has 15 amino acids. Germline V gives CDR1 MDHEN, CDR2 SYDVKM.

This chain links TRBV7-2 with TRBJ1-1; 7 bases are shared with TRBD1. Germline CDR1 is SGHTA and CDR2 is FQGNSA. With 8 bases clipped from V and 4 bases from J, the junction kept 10 bases outside the gene matches. The CDR3 is 14 residues long. The CDR3 sequence: CASGPQGTGTEAFF. As DNA, the CDR3 is TGTGCCAGCGGACCACAGGGGACTGGCACTGAAGCTTTCTTT.

This clone was detected only once. The chain combines TRBV2 with TRBJ2-1; TRBD1 or TRBD2 may be the D gene (6 bases each). The length of the CDR3 is 15 residues. Trimming shortened V by 7 bases and J by 2 bases, and 15 bases separated the two germline ends. Germline values: CDR1 SNHLY, CDR2 FYNNEI. The CDR3 DNA is TGTGCCAGCACCGAGGGGGGATTTACCTACAATGAGCAGTTCTTC. Encoded protein: CASTEGGFTYNEQFF.